The rows below give T cell receptor beta chains drawn from one sample of a study of OX40 agonist ivuxolimab in advanced cancers. This table comes from immunoSEQ multiplex PCR, and its TCRdb copy is limited to in-frame clones, with some not included. The repertoire consists of 60,000 to 65,000 clones, with about 93% occurring once and the leading ten covering 25%. Source: CD4+ or CD8+ T cells sorted from blood, taken in a trial of the OX40 agonist ivuxolimab. The receptors come from an adult with an advanced solid tumor such as melanoma, head and neck, liver or kidney cancer. The CDR3 runs from the conserved cysteine through the conserved F or W. D genes are given only for firm matches. Clone size is stated in some rows and not others, as once, few, many or a class when expanded.

d_gene,v_gene,abundance,j_gene,CDR3aa,CDR3nt
TRBD2,TRBV29-1,medium-sized,TRBJ2-1,CSVLLAGPNEQFF,TGCAGCGTTCTCCTAGCGGGACCCAATGAGCAGTTCTTC
TRBD1,TRBV27,-,TRBJ2-7,CASSIRQGSLYEQYF,TGTGCCAGCAGTATAAGACAGGGCTCTCTCTACGAGCAGTACTTC
-,TRBV4-2,-,TRBJ2-3,CASSLTRFTDTQYF,TGTGCCAGCAGCCTTACTAGGTTCACAGATACGCAGTATTTT
TRBD2,TRBV4-2,-,TRBJ2-5,CASSQVSDLAGFGEQYF,TGTGCCAGCAGCCAGGTTTCTGACCTAGCGGGATTTGGGGAGCAGTACTTC
-,TRBV6-1,-,TRBJ2-3,CASSGLEDTQYF,TGTGCCAGCAGTGGACTAGAAGATACGCAGTATTTT
-,TRBV6-1,-,TRBJ1-2,CASSGESSLDYGYTF,TGTGCCAGCAGTGGGGAGTCCTCCTTAGACTATGGCTACACCTTC
-,TRBV9,-,TRBJ2-7,CASSVGGGSAYEQYF,TGTGCCAGCAGCGTAGGGGGCGGATCAGCCTACGAGCAGTACTTC
-,TRBV2,-,TRBJ2-5,CASRREGQETQYF,TGTGCCAGCAGGCGCGAGGGTCAAGAGACCCAGTACTTC
-,TRBV28,-,TRBJ2-7,CASSSKGGPYEQYF,TGTGCCAGCAGTTCCAAGGGGGGCCCCTACGAGCAGTACTTC
-,TRBV4-1,-,TRBJ1-5,CASSHPGDNQPQHF,TGCGCCAGCAGCCACCCCGGCGACAATCAGCCCCAGCATTTT
-,TRBV20-1,-,TRBJ2-7,CSARLREQYF,TGCAGTGCCCGTTTGAGAGAGCAGTACTTC
TRBD1,TRBV9,-,TRBJ2-3,CASSVASLALGQASSDTQYF,TGTGCCAGCAGCGTAGCCAGTCTTGCGCTGGGACAGGCCTCCTCGGATACGCAGTATTTT
TRBD1,TRBV28,-,TRBJ2-7,CASKETGGHEQYF,TGTGCCAGCAAGGAGACAGGGGGCCACGAGCAGTACTTC
-,TRBV27,-,TRBJ2-1,CASSLLRGEQFF,TGTGCCAGCAGTTTATTACGGGGTGAGCAGTTCTTC
-,TRBV15,-,TRBJ2-5,CATSRLGDTHQETQYF,TGTGCCACCAGCAGATTGGGGGACACTCACCAAGAGACCCAGTACTTC
-,TRBV4-1,-,TRBJ2-1,CASSRGDSEQFF,TGCGCCAGCAGCCGGGGCGACTCTGAGCAGTTCTTC
-,TRBV28,-,TRBJ2-3,CASSSPLNRGWGTDTQYF,TGTGCCAGCAGTTCACCTTTGAATAGGGGCTGGGGGACAGATACGCAGTATTTT
-,TRBV7-9,-,TRBJ2-5,CASMRGTQETQYF,TGTGCCAGTATGCGGGGTACCCAAGAGACCCAGTACTTC
-,TRBV7-2,-,TRBJ2-1,CASSLVHNEQFF,TGTGCCAGCAGCTTAGTCCACAATGAGCAGTTCTTC
-,TRBV6-5,-,TRBJ2-7,CASSDRSPYEQYF,TGTGCCAGCAGCGACAGAAGCCCCTACGAGCAGTACTTC
-,TRBV7-9,-,TRBJ2-2,CASSHRLANTGELFF,TGTGCCAGCAGCCATAGGCTAGCGAACACCGGGGAGCTGTTTTTT
-,TRBV19,-,TRBJ2-5,CASSPLGGETQYF,TGTGCCAGTAGTCCACTTGGCGGAGAGACCCAGTACTTC